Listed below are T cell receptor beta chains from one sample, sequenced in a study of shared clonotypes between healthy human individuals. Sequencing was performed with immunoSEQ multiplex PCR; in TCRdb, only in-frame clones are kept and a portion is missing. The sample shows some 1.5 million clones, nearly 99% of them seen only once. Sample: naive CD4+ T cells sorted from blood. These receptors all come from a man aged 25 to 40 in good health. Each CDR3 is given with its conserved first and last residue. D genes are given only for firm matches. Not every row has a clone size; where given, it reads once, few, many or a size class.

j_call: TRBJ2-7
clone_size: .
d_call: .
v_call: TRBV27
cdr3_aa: CASLLRTGTRLSSYEQYF
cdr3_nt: TGTGCCAGCCTATTGAGGACAGGGACTAGGTTGAGCTCCTACGAGCAGTACTTC

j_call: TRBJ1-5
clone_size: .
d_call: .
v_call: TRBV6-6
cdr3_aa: CASSHNQPQHF
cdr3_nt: TGTGCCAGCAGTCATAATCAGCCCCAGCATTTT

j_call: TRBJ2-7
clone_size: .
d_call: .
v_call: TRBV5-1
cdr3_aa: CASSLTGLPNYEQYF
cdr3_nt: TGCGCCAGCAGCTTGACGGGGCTACCGAACTACGAGCAGTACTTC

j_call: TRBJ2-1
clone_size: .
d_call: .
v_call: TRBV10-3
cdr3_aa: CAISGMEDIEQFF
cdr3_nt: TGTGCCATCAGTGGCATGGAAGACATTGAGCAGTTCTTC

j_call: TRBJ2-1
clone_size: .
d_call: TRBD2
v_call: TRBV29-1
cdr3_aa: CSVGTSGMNEQFF
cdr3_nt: TGCAGCGTCGGGACTAGCGGGATGAATGAGCAGTTCTTC

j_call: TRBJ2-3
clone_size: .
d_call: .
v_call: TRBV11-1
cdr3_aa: CASRSTHRDPDTQYF
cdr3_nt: TGTGCCAGCAGATCGACCCACCGGGACCCCGATACGCAGTATTTT

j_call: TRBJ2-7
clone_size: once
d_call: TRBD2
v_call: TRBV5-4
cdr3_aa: CASSLRTSSGEQYF
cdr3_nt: TGTGCCAGCAGCTTACGGACTAGCTCCGGCGAGCAGTACTTC

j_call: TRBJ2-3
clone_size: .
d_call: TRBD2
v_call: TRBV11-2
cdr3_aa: CASSFGTSGMPFMDTQYF
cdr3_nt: TGTGCCAGCAGTTTTGGGACTAGCGGAATGCCTTTTATGGATACGCAGTATTTT

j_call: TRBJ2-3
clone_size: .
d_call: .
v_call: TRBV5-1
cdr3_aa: CASSLGTFDTDTQYF
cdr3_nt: TGCGCCAGCAGCTTGGGAACCTTCGACACAGATACGCAGTATTTT

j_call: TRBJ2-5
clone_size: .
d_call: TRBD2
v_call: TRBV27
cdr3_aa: CASSLWGRDQETQYF
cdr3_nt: TGTGCCAGCAGTTTATGGGGGAGGGACCAAGAGACCCAGTACTTC

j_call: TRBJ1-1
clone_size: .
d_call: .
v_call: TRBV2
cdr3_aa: CASRIGPPGGTEAFF
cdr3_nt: TGTGCCAGCAGGATCGGACCTCCCGGGGGGACTGAAGCTTTCTTT

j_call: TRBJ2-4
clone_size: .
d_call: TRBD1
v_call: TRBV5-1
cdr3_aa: CASSPGQGAKNIQYF
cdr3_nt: TGCGCCAGCAGCCCCGGACAGGGGGCCAAAAACATTCAGTACTTC

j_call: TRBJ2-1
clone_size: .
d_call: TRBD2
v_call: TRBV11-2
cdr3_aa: CASSITLAGGHNEQFF
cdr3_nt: TGTGCCAGCAGCATAACCCTAGCGGGAGGTCACAATGAGCAGTTCTTC

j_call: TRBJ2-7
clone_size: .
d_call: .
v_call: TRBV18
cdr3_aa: CASSLQTTGGFNEQYF
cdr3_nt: TGTGCCAGCTCACTTCAGACTACAGGCGGGTTCAACGAGCAGTACTTC

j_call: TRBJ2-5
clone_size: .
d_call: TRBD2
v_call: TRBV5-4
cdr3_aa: CASSLPLAGGGETQYF
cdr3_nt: TGTGCCAGCAGCTTGCCGCTAGCGGGAGGTGGAGAGACCCAGTACTTC

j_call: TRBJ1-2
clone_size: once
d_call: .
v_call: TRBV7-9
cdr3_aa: CASSFVDQGYTF
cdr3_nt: TGTGCCAGCAGCTTTGTGGATCAAGGCTACACCTTC

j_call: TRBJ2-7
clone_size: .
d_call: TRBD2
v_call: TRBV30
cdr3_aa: CAGIDPGLAGSEQYF
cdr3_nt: TGTGCCGGGATAGATCCGGGACTAGCGGGAAGCGAGCAGTACTTC

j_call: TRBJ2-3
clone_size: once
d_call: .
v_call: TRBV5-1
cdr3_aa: CASSLDPPGTLSDTQYF
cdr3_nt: TGCGCCAGCAGCTTGGATCCCCCGGGAACCCTCTCAGATACGCAGTATTTT